The 7 T cell receptor beta chains reported below all come from one sample, sequenced in a study of regulatory and conventional T cells in RAG deficiency. Genomic DNA came from blood conventional CD4+ T cells gated CD25-low CD127-high. Here immunoSEQ multiplex PCR was the method, and the copy in TCRdb shows in-frame clones only, minus some. The repertoire includes over 10,000 clones, 90% to 95% of them detected once, and 0.8% to 1.1% sits in the top ten. This same sample was also part of a study on regulatory T cells. This second report adds: The PCR used 52 TRBV and 13 TRBJ primers.

The sequencing sample was made of CD4+ effector T cells sorted from blood. These receptors all stem from a human donor in good health.

The rearrangement links TRBV7-8 to TRBJ2-7; D gene uncertain. Looked up from germline, CDR1 is SGHVS and CDR2 is FQNEAQ. Trimming removed 1 base at V and 7 bases at J, with 20 bases between. The CDR3 has 16 residues. The chain's CDR3 is CASSLVPTGRREEQYF. Written as DNA, the CDR3 is TGTGCCAGCAGCTTAGTTCCTACCGGGCGACGTGAGGAGCAGTACTTC.

The CDR3 DNA is TGTGCCTGGAGATTCGGGCTAGGCTACGAGCAGTACTTC. Encoded protein: CAWRFGLGYEQYF. The chain employs TRBV30 and TRBJ2-7; D unresolved. This CDR3 has 13 residues. Trimming shortened V by 3 bases and J by 3 bases, and 12 bases separated the two germline ends. The V gene's germline CDR1 is GTSNPN and CDR2 SVGIG (reference sequence).

The rearrangement uses TRBV10-1 and TRBJ2-2, with 12 bases aligning to TRBD2. Per the germline V gene, CDR1 is WNHNN and CDR2 is SYGVQD (reference sequence). The junction had 2 bases not matched to a gene; V was cut back by 6 bases and J by 6 bases. This CDR3 region has 14 residues. The CDR3 loop is CASSPSGRAGELFF. Here the CDR3 DNA reads TGCGCCAGCAGCCCTAGCGGGAGGGCCGGGGAGCTGTTTTTT.

The CDR3 DNA reads as TGTGCCAGCAGCTTCCCAGGGTTAGGGACTAATGAAAAACTGTTTTTT. It yields the protein CASSFPGLGTNEKLFF. The gene calls are TRBV5-6 and TRBJ1-4; perhaps TRBD1 as D (5 bases). V gave up 2 bases and J gave up 2 bases, with 13 bases separating them. Germline V gene data show CDR1 as SGHDT and CDR2 as YYEEEE. The CDR3 contains 16 residues. The full variable domain, rest sourced from reference TRBV5-6 and TRBJ1-4, is DAGVTQSPTHLIKTRGQQVTLRCSPKSGHDTVSWYQQALGQGPQFIFQYYEEEERQRGNFPDRFSGHQFPNYSSELNVNALLLGDSALYLCASSFPGLGTNEKLFFGSGTQLSVL.

The J gene is TRBJ1-2, the V gene TRBV5-6, with D possibly TRBD1 on 6 matching bases. The CDR3 loop spans 13 amino acids. The V end was cut by 2 bases, the J end by 8 bases, with 13 bases between. Germline CDR1 reads SGHDT; CDR2 reads YYEEEE. CDR3 sequence: CASSFQGPGGYTF. The CDR3 bases are TGTGCCAGCAGCTTTCAGGGGCCTGGGGGCTACACCTTC.

Regarding this clone: The same CDR3 arises from other DNA sequences in this sample as well. This chain connects TRBV27 to TRBJ2-7; a weak D match, TRBD2 (5 bases). The CDR3 is 13 amino acids. Germline V gene lookup returns CDR1 MNHEY and CDR2 SMNVEV (reference sequence). V gave up 2 bases and J gave up 6 bases, with 11 bases separating them. CDR3 in DNA: TGTGCCAGCAGTTTAGTCGTGGCGGGCGAGCAGTACTTC. It is translated as CASSLVVAGEQYF.

The chain recombines TRBV27 with TRBJ2-7; 9 nucleotides line up with TRBD1. With V trimmed by 3 bases and J by 0 bases, 9 bases remained unmatched. This CDR3 is built from 17 residues. CDR1 is MNHEY, CDR2 SMNVEV, per germline (reference sequence). CDR3 sequence (DNA): TGTGCCAGCAGTTTTTACCCGGACAGGGGCTTCTCCTACGAGCAGTACTTC. As protein: CASSFYPDRGFSYEQYF.